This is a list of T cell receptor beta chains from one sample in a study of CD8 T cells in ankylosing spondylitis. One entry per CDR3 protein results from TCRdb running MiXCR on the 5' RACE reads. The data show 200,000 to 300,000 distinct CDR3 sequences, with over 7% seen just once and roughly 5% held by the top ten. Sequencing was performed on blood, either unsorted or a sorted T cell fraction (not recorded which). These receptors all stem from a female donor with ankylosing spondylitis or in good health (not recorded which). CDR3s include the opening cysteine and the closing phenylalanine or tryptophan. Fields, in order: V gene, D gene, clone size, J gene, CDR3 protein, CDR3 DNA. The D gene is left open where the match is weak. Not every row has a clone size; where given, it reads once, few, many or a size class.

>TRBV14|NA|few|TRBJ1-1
CASSQGTLNTEAFF
TGTGCCAGCAGCCAAGGGACACTGAACACTGAAGCTTTCTTT
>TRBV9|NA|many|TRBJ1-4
CASSPGVGAGLVEKLFF
TGTGCCAGCAGCCCGGGAGTCGGGGCGGGATTAGTAGAAAAACTGTTTTTT
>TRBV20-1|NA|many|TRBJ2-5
CSARRGTGETQYF
TGCAGTGCTAGACGGGGTACCGGAGAGACCCAGTACTTC
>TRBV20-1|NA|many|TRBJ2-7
CSARAYVGSYEQYF
TGCAGTGCTAGGGCCTACGTGGGGTCCTACGAGCAGTACTTC
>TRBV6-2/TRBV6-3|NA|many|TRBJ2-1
CASSYPQGPSEQFF
TGTGCCAGCAGTTACCCTCAGGGGCCTAGTGAGCAGTTCTTC
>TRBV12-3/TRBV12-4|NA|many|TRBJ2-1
CASSPRKGGSYNEQFF
TGTGCCAGCAGTCCTCGAAAGGGGGGGTCCTACAATGAGCAGTTCTTC
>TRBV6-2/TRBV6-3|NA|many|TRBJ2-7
CASTTTVNEQYF
TGTGCCAGCACTACAACTGTCAACGAGCAGTACTTC
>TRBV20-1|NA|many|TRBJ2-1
CSASYPSYNEQFF
TGCAGTGCTAGTTACCCTTCCTACAATGAGCAGTTCTTC
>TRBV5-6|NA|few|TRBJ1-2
CVSSLAGIGYTF
TGTGTCAGCAGCTTGGCGGGGATTGGCTACACCTTC
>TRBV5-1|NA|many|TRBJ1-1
CASSLGDRISNTEAFF
TGCGCCAGCTCACTGGGAGACCGAATATCGAACACTGAAGCTTTCTTT
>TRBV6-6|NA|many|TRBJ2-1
CASSYSAGNEQFF
TGTGCCAGCAGTTACTCGGCGGGGAATGAGCAGTTCTTC
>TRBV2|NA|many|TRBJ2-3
CASFGGVTQYF
TGTGCCAGCTTCGGGGGCGTTACGCAGTATTTT
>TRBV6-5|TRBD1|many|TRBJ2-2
CASSTGVTGELFF
TGTGCCAGCAGTACAGGGGTAACCGGGGAGCTGTTTTTT
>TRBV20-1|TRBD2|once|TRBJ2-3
CSARGTSGRRYGTQYF
TGCAGTGCTAGGGGAACTAGCGGGAGGCGGTACGGTACGCAGTATTTT
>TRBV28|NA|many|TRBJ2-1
CASSLQNEQFF
TGTGCCAGCAGTTTGCAGAATGAGCAGTTCTTC
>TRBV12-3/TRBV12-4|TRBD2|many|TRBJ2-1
CASRGLAGGPSYNEQFF
TGTGCCAGCAGGGGACTAGCGGGAGGGCCCTCCTACAATGAGCAGTTCTTC
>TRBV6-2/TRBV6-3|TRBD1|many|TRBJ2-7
CASSWDRTLFYEQYF
TGTGCCAGCAGTTGGGACAGGACCCTATTCTACGAGCAGTACTTC
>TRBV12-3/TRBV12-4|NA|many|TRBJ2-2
CASTLDPGELFF
TGTGCCAGCACTCTAGACCCCGGGGAGCTGTTTTTT
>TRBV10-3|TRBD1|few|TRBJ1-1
CAISETGVTEAFF
TGTGCCATCAGTGAGACAGGGGTTACTGAAGCTTTCTTT
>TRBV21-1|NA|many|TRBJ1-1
CASSYPDRGPPMNTEAFF
TGTGCCAGCAGCTACCCGGACAGGGGCCCTCCAATGAACACTGAAGCTTTCTTT
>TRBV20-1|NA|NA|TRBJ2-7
CGARSRGYEQYF
TGCGGTGCTAGAAGTAGAGGATACGAGCAGTACTTC
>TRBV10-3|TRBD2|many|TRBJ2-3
CAIRPWTSGSADTQYF
TGTGCCATCAGGCCTTGGACTAGCGGGAGTGCAGATACGCAGTATTTT
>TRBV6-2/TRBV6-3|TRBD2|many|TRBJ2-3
CASRLTSAGGTQYF
TGTGCCAGCAGGCTGACTAGCGCGGGCGGTACGCAGTATTTT
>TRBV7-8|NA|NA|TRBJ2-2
CASSFEGLEELFF
TGTGCCAGCAGCTTTGAGGGGCTAGAGGAGCTGTTTTTT
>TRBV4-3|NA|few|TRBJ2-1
CASSQDLLGRGRSLNEQFF
TGCGCCAGCAGCCAAGATCTATTAGGTCGAGGGAGGTCACTTAATGAGCAGTTCTTC
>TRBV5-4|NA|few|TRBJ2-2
CASSLGPMGLAMGELFF
TGTGCCAGCAGCTTGGGGCCCATGGGACTTGCAATGGGGGAGCTGTTTTTT
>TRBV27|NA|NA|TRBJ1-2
CASSLSGRGYGYTF
TGTGCCAGCAGTTTAAGCGGGCGCGGCTATGGCTACACCTTC
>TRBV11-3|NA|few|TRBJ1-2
CASSLADSSYGYTF
TGTGCCAGCAGCTTAGCGGACAGTTCCTATGGCTACACCTTC
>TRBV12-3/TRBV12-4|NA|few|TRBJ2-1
CAGSSKIVSGGSFYNEQFF
TGTGCAGGCAGTTCCAAAATCGTGTCTGGGGGTTCCTTCTACAATGAGCAGTTCTTC
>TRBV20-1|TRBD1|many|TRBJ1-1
CSARDRGLEAFF
TGCAGTGCTAGAGACAGGGGGCTTGAAGCTTTCTTT
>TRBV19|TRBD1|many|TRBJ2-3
CASSIPGQGGGDTQYF
TGTGCCAGTAGTATCCCGGGACAGGGAGGTGGAGATACGCAGTATTTT
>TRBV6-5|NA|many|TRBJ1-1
CASSSMGTEAFF
TGTGCCAGCAGTTCAATGGGCACTGAAGCTTTCTTT
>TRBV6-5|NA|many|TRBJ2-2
CASSFGANTGELFF
TGTGCCAGCAGTTTCGGAGCCAACACCGGGGAGCTGTTTTTT
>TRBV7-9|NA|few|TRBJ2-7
CASSLVGPTSSYEQYF
TGTGCCAGCAGCTTAGTCGGCCCTACGAGCTCCTACGAGCAGTACTTC
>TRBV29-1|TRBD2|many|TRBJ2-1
CSIEAGGRIYEQFF
TGCAGCATCGAGGCGGGCGGGAGGATATATGAGCAGTTCTTC
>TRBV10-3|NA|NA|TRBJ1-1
CAIRGRVFNTEAFF
TGTGCCATCCGGGGCAGGGTTTTCAACACTGAAGCTTTCTTT
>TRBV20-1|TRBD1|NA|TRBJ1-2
CSARGIDPGQNYGYTF
TGCAGTGCTAGAGGTATCGACCCGGGACAGAACTATGGCTACACCTTC
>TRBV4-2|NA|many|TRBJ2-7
CASSQVGRKSSYEQYF
TGTGCCAGCAGCCAAGTAGGGCGGAAGAGCTCCTACGAGCAGTACTTC
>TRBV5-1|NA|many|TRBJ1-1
CASSSGTRNTEAFF
TGCGCCAGCAGCTCCGGGACAAGGAACACTGAAGCTTTCTTT
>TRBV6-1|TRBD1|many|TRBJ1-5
CASSEARDRVTQPQHF
TGTGCCAGCAGTGAAGCCCGGGACAGGGTGACTCAGCCCCAGCATTTT